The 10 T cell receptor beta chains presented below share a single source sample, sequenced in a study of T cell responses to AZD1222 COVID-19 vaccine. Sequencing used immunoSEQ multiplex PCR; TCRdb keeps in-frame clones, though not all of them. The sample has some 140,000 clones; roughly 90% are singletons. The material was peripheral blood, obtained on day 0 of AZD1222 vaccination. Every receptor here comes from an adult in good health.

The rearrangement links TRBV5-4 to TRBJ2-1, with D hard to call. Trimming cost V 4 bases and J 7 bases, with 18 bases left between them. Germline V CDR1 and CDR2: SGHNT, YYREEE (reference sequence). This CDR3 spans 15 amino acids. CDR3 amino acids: CASSPPESLGNEQFF. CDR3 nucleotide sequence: TGTGCCAGCAGCCCCCCGGAGAGCCTCGGGAATGAGCAGTTCTTC.

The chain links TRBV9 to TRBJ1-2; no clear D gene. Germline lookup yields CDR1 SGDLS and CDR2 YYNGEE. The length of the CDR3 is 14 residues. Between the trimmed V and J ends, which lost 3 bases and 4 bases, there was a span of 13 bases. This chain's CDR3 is CASSGYGVIYGYTF. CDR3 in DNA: TGTGCCAGCAGCGGATACGGGGTGATCTATGGCTACACCTTC.

CDR3 amino acids: CASSHLSTEAFF. The CDR3 region has the DNA TGTGCCAGCAGCCACCTTAGCACTGAAGCTTTCTTT. V gene TRBV5-8 combines with J gene TRBJ1-1; no clear D. Germline lookup yields CDR1 SGHTS and CDR2 YDEGEE. The CDR3 length is 12 residues. Trimming left V 4 bases short and J 4 bases short, with 8 bases between.

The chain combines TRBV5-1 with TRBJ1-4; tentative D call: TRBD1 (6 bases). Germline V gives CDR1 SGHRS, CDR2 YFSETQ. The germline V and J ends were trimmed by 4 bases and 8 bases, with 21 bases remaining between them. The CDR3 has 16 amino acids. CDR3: CASSPDPIQGREKLFF. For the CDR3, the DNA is TGCGCCAGCAGCCCCGACCCGATACAGGGCCGAGAAAAACTGTTTTTT.

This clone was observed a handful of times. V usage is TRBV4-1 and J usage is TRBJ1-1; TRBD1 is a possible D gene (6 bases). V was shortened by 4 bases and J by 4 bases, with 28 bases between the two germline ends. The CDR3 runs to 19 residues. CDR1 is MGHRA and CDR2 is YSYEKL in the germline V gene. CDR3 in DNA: TGCGCCAGCAGCCCAGTGGGAGGGGGGAACGGTATGCGTCGCACTGAAGCTTTCTTT. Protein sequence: CASSPVGGGNGMRRTEAFF.

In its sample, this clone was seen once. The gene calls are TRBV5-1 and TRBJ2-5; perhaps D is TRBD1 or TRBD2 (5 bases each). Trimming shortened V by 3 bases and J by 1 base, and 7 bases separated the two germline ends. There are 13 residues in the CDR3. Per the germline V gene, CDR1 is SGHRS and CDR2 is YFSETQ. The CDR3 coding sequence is TGCGCCAGCAGCTCCGGGACCCAAGAGACCCAGTACTTC. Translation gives CASSSGTQETQYF.

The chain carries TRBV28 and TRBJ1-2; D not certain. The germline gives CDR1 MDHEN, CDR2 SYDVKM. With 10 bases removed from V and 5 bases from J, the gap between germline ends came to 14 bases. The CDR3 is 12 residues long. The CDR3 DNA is TGTGCCACCCTAGCGGGTTTATATGGCTACACCTTC. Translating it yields CATLAGLYGYTF.

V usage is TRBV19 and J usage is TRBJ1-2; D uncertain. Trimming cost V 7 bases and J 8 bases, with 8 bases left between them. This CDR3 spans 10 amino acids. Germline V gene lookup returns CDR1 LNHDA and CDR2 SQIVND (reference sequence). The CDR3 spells CASKDWGYTF. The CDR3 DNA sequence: TGTGCCAGTAAAGACTGGGGCTACACCTTC.

CDR3 in amino acids: CASSLDREAFF. The CDR3 nucleotides are TGTGCCAGCTCTCTGGACAGGGAAGCTTTCTTT. The chain has TRBV18 and TRBJ1-1; 7 nucleotides line up with TRBD1. The germline V gene has CDR1 KGHSH and CDR2 LQKENI. The J segment lost 8 bases and the V segment lost 6 bases, leaving 3 bases of the junction unmatched. CDR3 length: 11 residues.

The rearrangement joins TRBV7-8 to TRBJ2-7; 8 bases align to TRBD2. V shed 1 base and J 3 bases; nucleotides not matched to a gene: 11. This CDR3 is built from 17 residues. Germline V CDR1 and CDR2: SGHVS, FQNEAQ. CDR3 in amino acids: CASSLGVAGTLNYEQYF. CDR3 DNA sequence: TGTGCCAGCAGCTTAGGGGTAGCGGGGACGCTTAACTACGAGCAGTACTTC.